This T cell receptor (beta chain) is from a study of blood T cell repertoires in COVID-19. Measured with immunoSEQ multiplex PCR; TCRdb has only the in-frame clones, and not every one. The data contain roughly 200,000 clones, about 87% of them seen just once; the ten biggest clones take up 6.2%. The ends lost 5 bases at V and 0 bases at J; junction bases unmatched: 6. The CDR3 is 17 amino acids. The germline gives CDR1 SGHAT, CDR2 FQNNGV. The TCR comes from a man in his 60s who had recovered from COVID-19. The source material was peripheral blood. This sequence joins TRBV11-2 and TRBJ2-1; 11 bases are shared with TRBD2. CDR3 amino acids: CASSPQGLAASYNEQFF. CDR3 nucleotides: TGTGCCAGCAGCCCTCAGGGACTAGCGGCCTCCTACAATGAGCAGTTCTTC.